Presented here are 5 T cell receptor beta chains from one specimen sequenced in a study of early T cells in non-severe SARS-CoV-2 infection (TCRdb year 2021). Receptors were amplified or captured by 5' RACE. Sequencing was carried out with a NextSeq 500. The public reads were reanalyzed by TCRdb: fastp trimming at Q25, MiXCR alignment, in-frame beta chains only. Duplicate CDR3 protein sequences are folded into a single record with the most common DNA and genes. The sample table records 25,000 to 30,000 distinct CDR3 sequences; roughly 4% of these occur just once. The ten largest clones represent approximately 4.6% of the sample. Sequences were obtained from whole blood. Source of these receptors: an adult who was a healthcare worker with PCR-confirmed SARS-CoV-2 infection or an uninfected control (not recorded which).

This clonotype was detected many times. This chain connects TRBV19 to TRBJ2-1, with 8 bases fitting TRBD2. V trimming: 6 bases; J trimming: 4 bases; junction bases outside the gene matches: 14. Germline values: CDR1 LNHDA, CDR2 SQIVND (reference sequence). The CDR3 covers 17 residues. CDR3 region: CASSNGRGSGPYNEQFF. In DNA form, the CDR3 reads TGTGCCAGTAGCAACGGGAGGGGTAGCGGGCCTTACAATGAGCAGTTCTTC.

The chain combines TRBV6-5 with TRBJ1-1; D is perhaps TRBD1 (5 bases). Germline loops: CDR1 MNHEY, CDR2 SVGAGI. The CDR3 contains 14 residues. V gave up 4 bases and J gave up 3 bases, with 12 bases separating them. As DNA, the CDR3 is TGTGCCAGCAGTTCCAGGGAGGTGGACACTGAAGCTTTCTTT. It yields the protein CASSSREVDTEAFF.

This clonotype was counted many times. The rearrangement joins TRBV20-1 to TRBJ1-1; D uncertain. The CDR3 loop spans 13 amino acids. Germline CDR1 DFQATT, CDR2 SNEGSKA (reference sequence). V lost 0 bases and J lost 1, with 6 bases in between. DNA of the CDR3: TGCAGTGCTAGAGATTGGGGGAACACTGAAGCTTTCTTT. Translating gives CSARDWGNTEAFF.

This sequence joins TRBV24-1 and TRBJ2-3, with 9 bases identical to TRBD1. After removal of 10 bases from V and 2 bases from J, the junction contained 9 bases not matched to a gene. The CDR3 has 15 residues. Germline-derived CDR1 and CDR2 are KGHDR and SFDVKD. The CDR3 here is CATSQGARNTDTQYF. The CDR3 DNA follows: TGTGCCACTTCACAGGGGGCTAGGAACACAGATACGCAGTATTTT.

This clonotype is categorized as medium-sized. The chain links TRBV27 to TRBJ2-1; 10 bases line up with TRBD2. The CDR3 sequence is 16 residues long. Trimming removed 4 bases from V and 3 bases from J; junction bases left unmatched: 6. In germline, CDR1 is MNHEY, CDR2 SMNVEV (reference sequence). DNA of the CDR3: TGTGCCAGCAGTTCAATAGCGGGGGGTAGCTACAATGAGCAGTTCTTC. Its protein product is CASSSIAGGSYNEQFF.